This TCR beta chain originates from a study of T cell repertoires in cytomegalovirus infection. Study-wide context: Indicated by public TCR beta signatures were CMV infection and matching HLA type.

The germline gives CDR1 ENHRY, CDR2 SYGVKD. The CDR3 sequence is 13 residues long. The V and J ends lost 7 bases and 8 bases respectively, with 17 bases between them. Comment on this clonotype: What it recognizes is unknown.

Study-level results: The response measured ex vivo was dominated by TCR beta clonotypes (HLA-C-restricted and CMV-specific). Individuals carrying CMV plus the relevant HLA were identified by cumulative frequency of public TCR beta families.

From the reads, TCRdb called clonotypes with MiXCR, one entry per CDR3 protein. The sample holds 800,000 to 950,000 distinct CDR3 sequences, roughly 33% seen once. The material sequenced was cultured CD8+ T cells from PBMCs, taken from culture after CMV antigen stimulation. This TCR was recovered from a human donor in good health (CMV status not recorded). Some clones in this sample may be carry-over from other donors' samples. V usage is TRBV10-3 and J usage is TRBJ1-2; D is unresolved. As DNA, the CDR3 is TGTGCCATCAACGAGCAGAGGGCCTGGGGCTACACCTTC. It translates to CAINEQRAWGYTF.